This entry lists 30 T cell receptor beta chains sequenced from one sample in a study of cytomegalovirus exposure and HLA in healthy donors. PCR was performed using 60 Vbeta and 13 Jbeta primers. The assay was immunoSEQ multiplex PCR, and TCRdb's table has in-frame clones only and misses some. Here the sample spans about 130,000 clones, about 8.5% being singletons. Input material: PBMCs. The origin of the receptors is a man in his forties in good health and CMV-seronegative.

The chain joins TRBV28 to TRBJ2-4; 10 bases fit TRBD2. Germline V CDR1 and CDR2: MDHEN, SYDVKM. The CDR3 has 16 residues. Trimming at V came to 6 bases and at J to 2 bases, leaving 7 bases not matched to a gene. The CDR3 sequence is CASSRSGGATKNIQYF. The CDR3 nucleotides are TGTGCCAGCAGCCGGAGCGGGGGGGCAACCAAAAACATTCAGTACTTC.

There are a few counts of this clone. The chain carries TRBV6-6 and TRBJ2-7; unclear D gene. Germline CDR1 reads MNHNY; CDR2 reads SVGAGI (reference sequence). Trimming took off 7 bases at V and 2 bases at J, with 15 bases between the two ends. CDR3 size: 14 residues. The CDR3 region has the DNA TGTGCCAGCACTCCCCCCCGGGTTCCCTACGAGCAGTACTTC. Protein: CASTPPRVPYEQYF.

This clone was seen a few times. The chain couples TRBV28 to TRBJ2-6; the match to TRBD1 covers 7 bases. J lost 7 bases, V lost 8 bases, and 11 bases had no gene match. The CDR3 runs 15 residues. Germline CDR1 and CDR2: MDHEN and SYDVKM. CDR3 nucleotide sequence: TGTGCCAGCCGGGACAGAGCGCCTGAAGCCAACGTCCTGACTTTC. Amino acid sequence: CASRDRAPEANVLTF.

The genes are TRBV27 and TRBJ2-3; D is possibly TRBD2 (6 bases). This CDR3 is built from 13 residues. Germline-derived CDR1 and CDR2 are MNHEY and SMNVEV (reference sequence). The V gene lost 4 bases and the J gene lost 3 bases, with 8 bases spanning the gap. The CDR3 nucleotides are TGTGCCAGCAGTTGGGGGGAGACAGATACGCAGTATTTT. Its protein product is CASSWGETDTQYF.

The rearrangement uses TRBV10-3 and TRBJ2-7, with TRBD1 identical over 7 bases. CDR1 is ENHRY, CDR2 SYGVKD, per germline. CDR3 length: 12 residues. The V and J ends lost 6 bases and 1 base, in that order; junction bases with no gene match: 0. CDR3 bases: TGTGCCATCAGGGACAGGTCCTACGAGCAGTACTTC. Protein: CAIRDRSYEQYF.

This clone was seen a handful of times. This rearrangement joins TRBV27 to TRBJ1-4; 9 bases line up with TRBD1. Germline assignment: CDR1 MNHEY and CDR2 SMNVEV (reference sequence). V shed 2 bases and J 2 bases; nucleotides not matched to a gene: 6. The CDR3 spans 17 residues. CDR3 sequence (DNA): TGTGCCAGCAGTTTACGGGGACAGGGAATTACTAATGAAAAACTGTTTTTT. Translation gives CASSLRGQGITNEKLFF. The whole variable domain, remainder taken from reference TRBV27 and TRBJ1-4, is EAQVTQNPRYLITVTGKKLTVTCSQNMNHEYMSWYRQDPGLGLRQIYYSMNVEVTDKGDVPEGYKVSRKEKRNFPLILESPSPNQTSLYFCASSLRGQGITNEKLFFGSGTQLSVL.

The chain uses TRBV14 and TRBJ1-1; 7 positions match TRBD1. The trim removed 5 bases at V and 5 bases at J, leaving 11 bases unmatched. This CDR3 comprises 15 residues. Per the germline V gene, CDR1 is SGHDN and CDR2 is FVKESK. The CDR3 reads CASSTRTGGRTEAFF. CDR3 sequence (DNA): TGTGCCAGCAGCACTAGGACAGGCGGGCGAACTGAAGCTTTCTTT.

The chain recombines TRBV6-6 with TRBJ1-2; no firm D call. V gave up 2 bases and J gave up 7 bases, with 5 bases separating them. Per germline, CDR1 MNHNY and CDR2 SVGAGI (reference sequence). This CDR3 is built from 11 residues. In DNA form, the CDR3 reads TGTGCCAGCAGTTACGAGGGTGGCTACACCTTC. Protein product: CASSYEGGYTF.

This chain joins TRBV6-5 and TRBJ2-2, with 8 positions matching TRBD1. The CDR3 spans 16 residues. Trimming removed 4 bases from V and 5 bases from J; junction bases left unmatched: 9. Looked up from germline, CDR1 is MNHEY and CDR2 is SVGAGI. The CDR3 sequence: CASSSADRAGTGELFF. The CDR3 nucleotides read TGTGCCAGCAGTTCGGCGGACAGGGCGGGTACCGGGGAGCTGTTTTTT.

This clone was recorded a few times. The genes are TRBV5-1 and TRBJ2-3; D ambiguous. Per the germline V gene, CDR1 is SGHRS and CDR2 is YFSETQ. V was trimmed by 0 bases and J by 4 bases, leaving 9 bases between them. The CDR3 is 14 residues long. CDR3: CASSLAIDADTQYF. The CDR3 bases are TGCGCCAGCAGCTTGGCGATAGATGCAGATACGCAGTATTTT.

This clone has just a few counts. The chain has TRBV5-6 and TRBJ2-7; D gene ambiguous. Per germline, CDR1 SGHDT and CDR2 YYEEEE. With 0 bases removed from V and 4 bases from J, the gap between germline ends came to 5 bases. The CDR3 is made up of 12 amino acids. The CDR3, as DNA: TGTGCCAGCAGCTTGGGCGCTTACGAGCAGTACTTC. Amino acids: CASSLGAYEQYF.

This chain joins TRBV2 and TRBJ1-1; no firm D call. The V end was cut by 11 bases, the J end by 3 bases, with 10 bases between. Germline CDR1 and CDR2: SNHLY and FYNNEI. The CDR3 contains 11 residues. The CDR3 region is CAEAGDTEAFF. The CDR3, as DNA: TGTGCCGAGGCCGGGGACACTGAAGCTTTCTTT.

CDR3: CASSLDRGNSPLHF. The CDR3 DNA is TGTGCCAGCAGCTTGGACAGGGGGAATTCACCCCTCCACTTT. The chain joins TRBV5-6 to TRBJ1-6, with 8 bases aligning to TRBD1. There are 14 residues in the CDR3. Trimming cost V 0 bases and J 7 bases; bases outside gene matches: 0. Germline V CDR1 and CDR2: SGHDT, YYEEEE.

This clone was found a few times. The chain recombines TRBV12-2 with TRBJ1-5; the table's TRBD1 call for D was not verified on the DNA. TRBV12-2 is shown as a pseudogene. The CDR3 consists of 16 residues. The CDR3 loop is CASRPGTERDRQPQHF. In DNA, the CDR3 is TGTGCAAGTCGCCCGGGGACAGAGAGAGACCGTCAGCCCCAGCATTTT.

The rearrangement links TRBV13 to TRBJ2-5, with 9 bases lining up with TRBD2. Trimming cost V 7 bases and J 1 base; bases outside gene matches: 7. This CDR3 comprises 15 residues. The V gene's germline CDR1 is PRHDT and CDR2 FYEKMQ (reference sequence). CDR3 nucleotides: TGTGCCAGCACCCTTCGACTAGCGGCCCAAGAGACCCAGTACTTC. This encodes CASTLRLAAQETQYF. Variable domain in full (rest from reference TRBV13 and TRBJ2-5): AAGVIQSPRHLIKEKRETATLKCYPIPRHDTVYWYQQGPGQDPQFLISFYEKMQSDKGSIPDRFSAQQFSDYHSELNMSSLELGDSALYFCASTLRLAAQETQYFGPGTRLLVL.

This clone was observed a few times. This chain links TRBV4-2 with TRBJ1-1, with 8 bases aligning to TRBD1. With V trimmed by 4 bases and J by 5 bases, 12 bases remained unmatched. Germline assignment: CDR1 LGHNA and CDR2 YNFKEQ. There are 16 residues in the CDR3. CDR3 region: CASSPLETGVDTEAFF. Here the CDR3 DNA reads TGTGCCAGCAGCCCCCTAGAGACAGGGGTGGATACTGAAGCTTTCTTT.

The genes are TRBV9 and TRBJ2-7, with TRBD2 matching over 7 bases. V gave up 5 bases and J gave up 1 base; unmatched junction bases: 9. Germline lookup yields CDR1 SGDLS and CDR2 YYNGEE. There are 15 residues in the CDR3. CDR3 nucleotide sequence: TGTGCCAGCAGTCCTTGGGAAGCGGGGTCCTACGAGCAGTACTTC. Amino acid sequence: CASSPWEAGSYEQYF.

The gene calls are TRBV5-6 and TRBJ1-5, with TRBD1 matching over 7 bases. Germline CDR1 is SGHDT and CDR2 is YYEEEE. V was clipped by 1 base and J by 1 base; unmatched bases: 11. This CDR3 is built from 18 residues. The CDR3 sequence: CASSLRRGSPLSNQPQHF. Here the CDR3 DNA reads TGTGCCAGCAGCTTGCGCAGGGGGAGCCCATTGAGCAATCAGCCCCAGCATTTT. The full variable domain, completed using reference TRBV5-6 and TRBJ1-5, is DAGVTQSPTHLIKTRGQQVTLRCSPKSGHDTVSWYQQALGQGPQFIFQYYEEEERQRGNFPDRFSGHQFPNYSSELNVNALLLGDSALYLCASSLRRGSPLSNQPQHFGDGTRLSIL.

This clone was observed a handful of times. The chain carries TRBV11-2 and TRBJ2-2; 8 nucleotides agree with TRBD1. The V gene's germline CDR1 is SGHAT and CDR2 FQNNGV. With V trimmed by 3 bases and J by 8 bases, 11 bases remained unmatched. The CDR3 has 16 amino acids. CDR3: CASSFLRGRTAGELFF. CDR3 coding DNA: TGTGCCAGCAGCTTCCTCAGGGGGCGCACCGCTGGGGAGCTGTTTTTT.

With regard to this clone: The same CDR3 arises from other DNA sequences in this sample as well. This chain uses TRBV13 with TRBJ1-6; 8 bases match TRBD1. The CDR3 runs 14 residues. Germline CDR1 and CDR2: PRHDT and FYEKMQ (reference sequence). V was pared by 6 bases and J by 6 bases, with 4 bases of the junction left unmatched. The CDR3 nucleotides are TGTGCCAGCAGTCTCGGACAGGGTAATTCACCCCTCCACTTT. Translated: CASSLGQGNSPLHF.

The V call is TRBV6-1, the J call TRBJ2-7; 7 bases match TRBD1. V lost 3 bases, J lost 3 bases, and 2 bases stayed unmatched. CDR1 and CDR2 (germline): MNHNS, SASEGT. CDR3 length: 13 amino acids. The CDR3 sequence is CASSEGQYYEQYF. The CDR3 coding sequence is TGTGCCAGCAGTGAGGGACAGTACTACGAGCAGTACTTC.

In this sample, this clone turned up a few times. The chain is built from TRBV28 and TRBJ1-3, with TRBD1 matching over 9 bases. CDR1 and CDR2 (germline): MDHEN, SYDVKM. This CDR3 is built from 17 residues. V shed 4 bases and J 4 bases; nucleotides not matched to a gene: 11. The CDR3, as DNA: TGTGCCAGCAGTTCACCTCCGGGACAGGGCTCGGGAAACACCATATATTTT. As protein: CASSSPPGQGSGNTIYF.

This clone was detected a few times. CDR3 loop: CASSLAQGSYNEQFF. CDR3 DNA: TGTGCCAGCAGCTTAGCGCAGGGATCCTACAATGAGCAGTTCTTC. J is TRBJ2-1 and V is TRBV7-9, with a tentative D call TRBD1 (5 bases). The ends were cut back, 0 bases at V and 1 base at J, with 7 bases in the middle. Germline values: CDR1 SEHNR, CDR2 FQNEAQ (reference sequence). The CDR3 contains 15 residues.

The table lists this clone with a few counts. This chain links TRBV2 with TRBJ2-1; D is unresolved. The CDR3 length is 12 residues. Trimming left V 5 bases short and J 8 bases short, with 10 bases between. Germline loops: CDR1 SNHLY, CDR2 FYNNEI. The CDR3 loop is CASSSTVYEQFF. The CDR3 nucleotides are TGTGCCAGCAGTTCCACTGTATATGAGCAGTTCTTC.

The V gene is TRBV5-1, the J gene TRBJ1-2; no reliable D call. The CDR3 has 14 amino acids. V shed 4 bases and J shed 5 bases, with 15 bases lying between them. Germline CDR1 SGHRS, CDR2 YFSETQ. The DNA for the CDR3 is TGCGCCAGCAGCCCAAGCCCTAGCAGTTATGGCTACACCTTC. It encodes CASSPSPSSYGYTF.

The V gene is TRBV5-4, the J gene TRBJ1-2, with unresolved D. CDR1 and CDR2 (germline): SGHNT, YYREEE (reference sequence). This CDR3 contains 13 residues. The V end lost 2 bases, the J end lost 6 bases, and 11 bases lay between the germline ends. The CDR3 sequence is CASSLEATDGYTF. For the CDR3, the DNA is TGTGCCAGCAGCTTAGAGGCTACGGATGGCTACACCTTC.

The chain carries TRBV11-3 and TRBJ1-1; TRBD1 is a possible D gene (5 bases). The germline CDR1 and CDR2 sequences are SGHNT and YENEEA. V shed 5 bases and J shed 5 bases, with 12 bases lying between them. The length of the CDR3 is 13 residues. CDR3 in amino acids: CASSPREGTEAFF. In DNA, the CDR3 is TGTGCCAGCAGCCCCAGGGAGGGGACTGAAGCTTTCTTT.

The V and J genes are TRBV27 and TRBJ1-4; maybe TRBD1 (6 bases). This CDR3 comprises 15 residues. The germline V and J ends were trimmed by 4 bases and 0 bases, with 9 bases remaining between them. Germline values: CDR1 MNHEY, CDR2 SMNVEV (reference sequence). Here the CDR3 reads CASSSGQTTNEKLFF. The CDR3 DNA sequence: TGTGCCAGCAGTTCTGGACAGACAACTAATGAAAAACTGTTTTTT. Combining the CDR3 with reference TRBV27 and TRBJ1-4 gives the whole variable domain EAQVTQNPRYLITVTGKKLTVTCSQNMNHEYMSWYRQDPGLGLRQIYYSMNVEVTDKGDVPEGYKVSRKEKRNFPLILESPSPNQTSLYFCASSSGQTTNEKLFFGSGTQLSVL.

On this clone itself: Additional DNA sequences in this sample encode the identical CDR3. This chain links TRBV30 with TRBJ1-3, with D unresolved. Germline V CDR1 and CDR2: GTSNPN, SVGIG (reference sequence). The CDR3 sequence is 13 residues long. The germline V and J ends were trimmed by 1 base and 1 base, with 5 bases remaining between them. The CDR3 here is CAWSGVSGNTIYF. In nucleotides, the CDR3 is TGTGCCTGGAGTGGAGTATCTGGAAACACCATATATTTT.

This clone was seen more than once but under ten times. This chain uses TRBV7-7 with TRBJ1-1; D remains unclear. The CDR3 is 15 residues long. The V and J ends lost 1 base and 2 bases respectively, with 11 bases between them. Per germline, CDR1 SSHAT and CDR2 FNYEAQ (reference sequence). The CDR3 here is CASSLGGGANTEAFF. CDR3 bases: TGTGCCAGCAGCTTAGGGGGAGGAGCAAACACTGAAGCTTTCTTT.